This TCR beta chain was recorded in a study of chemoradiotherapy in HPV16-positive cancers. This CDR3 spans 13 amino acids. Per the germline V gene, CDR1 is LNHDA and CDR2 is SQIVND (reference sequence). V was trimmed by 5 bases and J by 7 bases, leaving 14 bases between them. Points from the study as a whole: HPV-responsive T-cell expansion during chemoradiotherapy was linked to improved recurrence-free survival in HPV16-positive patients. Candidate HPV-specific clones and E7-related TCR motifs grew in tumor during treatment.

Data came from immunoSEQ multiplex PCR; TCRdb stores just in-frame clones and leaves some out. The repertoire has approximately 8,200 clones, roughly four fifths of them found once; the top ten carry just under 3%. Of note for this clone: Its antigen is not known.

The clonotype was recovered from a human donor with HPV-associated anogenital cancer. Source: blood, taken from a patient who underwent chemoradiotherapy. This chain connects TRBV19 to TRBJ1-2; weak D call: TRBD1 (6 bases). The CDR3 DNA follows: TGTGCCAGTAGTCTTCAGGGGAGACGTGGCTACACCTTC. Amino acids: CASSLQGRRGYTF.